The 15 T cell receptor beta chains in this list originate from one sample, sequenced in a study of cytomegalovirus exposure and HLA in healthy donors. The PCR used 60 Vbeta and 13 Jbeta primers. TCRdb's copy holds only in-frame clones and misses some; the assay was immunoSEQ multiplex PCR. This sample yields 100,000 or so clones, of which 50% to 65% are seen a single time; less than 4.5% belongs to the top ten. Sequenced input: PBMCs. Receptors originate from a man aged 25-45 years in good health and CMV-seropositive.

This clone has a handful of counts. The J gene is TRBJ2-1, the V gene TRBV27, with D possibly TRBD2 on 5 matching bases. Per the germline V gene, CDR1 is MNHEY and CDR2 is SMNVEV (reference sequence). The ends were cut back, 5 bases at V and 6 bases at J, with 8 bases in the middle. The CDR3 has 12 amino acids. CDR3 protein: CASSPGINEQFF. As DNA, the CDR3 is TGTGCCAGCAGTCCCGGGATCAATGAGCAGTTCTTC.

The V gene is TRBV6-1, the J gene TRBJ2-7, with 8 bases that match TRBD1. From germline, CDR1 is MNHNS and CDR2 SASEGT. This CDR3 spans 12 amino acids. V dropped 6 bases and J dropped 6; count of bases not matched to a gene: 4. The CDR3 spells CASRPQGGEQYF. DNA of the CDR3: TGTGCCAGCAGACCACAGGGGGGCGAGCAGTACTTC.

The rearrangement joins TRBV5-1 to TRBJ2-7; no clear D gene. V lost 0 bases and J 2 bases, leaving 9 bases between the germline ends. The CDR3 has 14 residues. Germline V gives CDR1 SGHRS, CDR2 YFSETQ. Here the CDR3 DNA reads TGCGCCAGCAGCTTGGGACACCACCCCTACGAGCAGTACTTC. Protein: CASSLGHHPYEQYF.

This clone has only a few counts. CDR3 in amino acids: CASSPGQGSSYEQYF. CDR3 DNA sequence: TGTGCCAGCTCACCCGGACAGGGGAGCTCCTACGAGCAGTACTTC. This chain joins TRBV18 and TRBJ2-7; 9 bases are a match to TRBD1. CDR1 is KGHSH, CDR2 LQKENI, per germline. After removal of 3 bases from V and 0 bases from J, the junction contained 3 bases not matched to a gene. There are 15 residues in the CDR3.

This clone was seen a handful of times. This rearrangement joins TRBV4-1 to TRBJ2-3; no firm D call. CDR3 length: 12 residues. V lost 3 bases and J 5 bases, leaving 6 bases between the germline ends. From germline, CDR1 is MGHRA and CDR2 YSYEKL. The CDR3 region is CASSHPQDTQYF. The DNA of the CDR3 is TGCGCCAGCAGCCATCCCCAAGATACGCAGTATTTT.

V and J are TRBV5-4 and TRBJ2-1, with TRBD1 matching 9 bases. J was trimmed by 7 bases and V by 0 bases; bases with no gene match: 8. Germline V gene sequence: CDR1 SGHNT, CDR2 YYREEE (reference sequence). This CDR3 region has 16 residues. CDR3 region: CASSLGLGQGANEQFF. The CDR3 DNA reads TGTGCCAGCAGCTTGGGTTTGGGACAGGGTGCGAATGAGCAGTTCTTC.

The chain has TRBV11-2 and TRBJ1-1; perhaps TRBD1 as D (5 bases). Germline values: CDR1 SGHAT, CDR2 FQNNGV. The V gene lost 5 bases and the J gene lost 5 bases, with 27 bases spanning the gap. This CDR3 is built from 18 residues. The DNA of the CDR3 is TGTGCCAGCAGCCATGGCAGGGTTTTGACATTTAAACTGACTGAAGCTTTCTTT. It translates to CASSHGRVLTFKLTEAFF.

This chain links TRBV10-3 with TRBJ1-6; D remains ambiguous. Germline V gene data show CDR1 as ENHRY and CDR2 as SYGVKD. This CDR3 region has 11 residues. Trimming cost V 10 bases and J 10 bases, with 11 bases left between them. The CDR3, as DNA: TGTGCCACCTCGGAGGACTCACCCCTCCACTTT. This encodes CATSEDSPLHF.

The chain has TRBV27 and TRBJ2-7; D unclear. There are 14 residues in the CDR3. The V gene's germline CDR1 is MNHEY and CDR2 SMNVEV (reference sequence). V lost 5 bases and J 1 base, leaving 12 bases between the germline ends. In nucleotides, the CDR3 is TGTGCCAGCAGTCCCCACATATTTTCCTACGAGCAGTACTTC. It yields the protein CASSPHIFSYEQYF.

This clone was picked up a small number of times. V usage is TRBV2 and J usage is TRBJ1-6; tentative D call: TRBD1 (6 bases). V was clipped by 8 bases and J by 0 bases, with 8 bases between them. This CDR3 has 14 amino acids. The germline gives CDR1 SNHLY, CDR2 FYNNEI. The CDR3 DNA reads TGTGCCAGCGGGACAAACTCCTATAATTCACCCCTCCACTTT. This codes for CASGTNSYNSPLHF. Full variable domain (outside the CDR3, taken from reference TRBV2 and TRBJ1-6): EPEVTQTPSHQVTQMGQEVILRCVPISNHLYFYWYRQILGQKVEFLVSFYNNEISEKSEIFDDQFSVERPDGSNFTLKIRSTKLEDSAMYFCASGTNSYNSPLHFGNGTRLTVT.

The rearrangement uses TRBV27 and TRBJ2-3; TRBD1 might be the D (6 bases). The CDR3 consists of 14 residues. The germline gives CDR1 MNHEY, CDR2 SMNVEV (reference sequence). V gave up 6 bases and J gave up 1 base, with 11 bases separating them. This chain's CDR3 is CASRGAWGTDTQYF. For the CDR3, the DNA is TGTGCCAGCAGGGGGGCCTGGGGCACAGATACGCAGTATTTT.

The J gene is TRBJ1-5, the V gene TRBV30; D is undetermined. The CDR3 extends over 12 amino acids. Between the trimmed V and J ends, which lost 3 bases and 7 bases, there was a span of 10 bases. CDR1 is GTSNPN and CDR2 is SVGIG in the germline V gene (reference sequence). The CDR3 DNA sequence: TGTGCCTGGAGCACTACGGTCCAGCCCCAGCATTTT. It yields the protein CAWSTTVQPQHF.

This clone was found a few times. This chain links TRBV29-1 with TRBJ2-7; 9 bases fit TRBD1. The V segment lost 7 bases and the J segment 4 bases; nucleotides outside the gene matches: 8. CDR3 size: 13 residues. The germline gives CDR1 SQVTM, CDR2 ANQGSEA. CDR3 loop: CSAFTGTGYEQYF. DNA of the CDR3: TGCAGCGCTTTCACCGGGACAGGGTACGAGCAGTACTTC.

Only one count was recorded for this clone. V is TRBV5-1 and J is TRBJ1-3, with D unresolved. From germline, CDR1 is SGHRS and CDR2 YFSETQ. The CDR3 has 16 residues. The ends were cut back, 6 bases at V and 0 bases at J, with 16 bases in the middle. The CDR3 nucleotides read TGCGCCAGCAAGGAGGCAGGAGGCTTCTCTGGAAACACCATATATTTT. As protein: CASKEAGGFSGNTIYF.

The chain couples TRBV4-2 to TRBJ1-4, with D perhaps matching TRBD1 (6 bases). The V end was cut by 1 base, the J end by 5 bases, with 11 bases between. Germline values: CDR1 LGHNA, CDR2 YNFKEQ. The CDR3 runs 15 residues. The CDR3 coding sequence is TGTGCCAGCAGCCAAGTGGACAGTTGGAATGAAAAACTGTTTTTT. The encoded protein is CASSQVDSWNEKLFF.